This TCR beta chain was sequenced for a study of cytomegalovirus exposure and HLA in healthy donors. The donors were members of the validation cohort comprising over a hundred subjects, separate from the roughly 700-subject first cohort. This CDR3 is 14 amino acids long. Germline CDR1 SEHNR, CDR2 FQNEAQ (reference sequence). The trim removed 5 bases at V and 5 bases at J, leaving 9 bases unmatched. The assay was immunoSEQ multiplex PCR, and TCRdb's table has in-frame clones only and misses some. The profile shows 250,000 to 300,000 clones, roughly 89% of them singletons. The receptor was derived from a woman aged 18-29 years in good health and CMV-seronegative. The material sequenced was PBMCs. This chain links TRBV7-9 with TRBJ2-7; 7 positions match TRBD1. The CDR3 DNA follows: TGTGCCAGCAGCCCCGACAGGGAAGTGGACGAGCAGTACTTC. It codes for CASSPDREVDEQYF.